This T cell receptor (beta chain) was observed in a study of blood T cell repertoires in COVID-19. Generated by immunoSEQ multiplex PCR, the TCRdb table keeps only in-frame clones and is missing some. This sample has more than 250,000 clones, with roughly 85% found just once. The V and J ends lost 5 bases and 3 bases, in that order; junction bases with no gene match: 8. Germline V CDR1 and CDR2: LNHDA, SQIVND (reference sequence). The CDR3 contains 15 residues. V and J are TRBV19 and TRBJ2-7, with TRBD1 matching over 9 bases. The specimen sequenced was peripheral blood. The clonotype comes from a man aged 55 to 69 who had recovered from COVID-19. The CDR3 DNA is TGTGCCAGTAGTTTCTCCGGGACAGGGAGCTACGAGCAGTACTTC. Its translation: CASSFSGTGSYEQYF.